The 8 T cell receptor beta chains reported below all come from one sample, sequenced in a study of read filtering for tumor transcriptome and immune sequencing. The library was built from roughly 400 ng RNA with molecular barcoded adaptors for alpha/delta and beta/gamma chains. Using its own MiXCR run on the reads, TCRdb lists one record per CDR3 protein. Of over 80,000 distinct CDR3 sequences in the sample, roughly an eighth were seen once. Sequencing was performed on a population of CD138-negative cells sorted from bone marrow. These TCRs come from a donor aged 40 or older with multiple myeloma.

At least ten counts were recorded for this clonotype. The chain employs TRBV11-2 and TRBJ2-1, with D perhaps TRBD1 (6 bases). The CDR3 is 16 residues long. V was pared by 6 bases and J by 3 bases, with 18 bases between. From germline, CDR1 is SGHAT and CDR2 FQNNGV. CDR3 region: CASRDRLDLNYNEQFF. The CDR3 nucleotides read TGTGCCAGCAGGGACAGATTGGACTTGAACTACAATGAGCAGTTCTTC.

This clonotype was detected ten times or more. The chain uses TRBV20-1 and TRBJ2-1; D is unclear. The CDR3 contains 14 residues. V was pared by 7 bases and J by 0 bases, with 13 bases between. CDR1 and CDR2 (germline): DFQATT, SNEGSKA (reference sequence). In DNA form, the CDR3 reads TGCAGTGTATCAGCCCTTCCCTCCTACAATGAGCAGTTCTTC. This sequence encodes CSVSALPSYNEQFF.

In the case of this clonotype: Since the CDR3 does not end with the conserved phenylalanine or tryptophan, this likely comes from a read error. The chain couples TRBV7-2 to TRBJ2-5; 11 nucleotides align to TRBD2. The J segment lost 7 bases and the V segment lost 1 base, leaving 5 bases of the junction unmatched. The CDR3 is 15 amino acids. Germline V lookup: CDR1 SGHTA, CDR2 FQGNSA. The CDR3 region has the DNA TGTGCCAGCAGCTTAGGGGGGACTAGCGGATCGACCCAGTACTAC. This translates into CASSLGGTSGSTQYY.

The gene calls are TRBV28 and TRBJ1-3; D gene uncertain. There are 13 residues in the CDR3. Trimming left V 5 bases short and J 4 bases short, with 9 bases between. Germline V gives CDR1 MDHEN, CDR2 SYDVKM. The CDR3 nucleotides read TGTGCCAGCAGTGAGGAGGCGGGAAACACCATATATTTT. It codes for CASSEEAGNTIYF.

This clonotype was seen only once. The conserved final phenylalanine or tryptophan is absent from the CDR3, which likely points to a read error. Because the CDR3's place on the DNA is in doubt, the DNA is left out and the CDR3 is given as listed by TCRdb. The chain links TRBV11-3 to TRBJ2-1; the table calls TRBD2, which could not be checked here. The CDR3 is 14 amino acids in total, end residues counted. Germline V lookup: CDR1 SGHNT, CDR2 YENEEA. CDR3: CASSTGTSRNEQTC.

J is TRBJ1-3 and V is TRBV29-1, with TRBD1 identical over 8 bases. The CDR3 extends over 13 amino acids. The germline CDR1 and CDR2 sequences are SQVTM and ANQGSEA. With V trimmed by 7 bases and J by 2 bases, 4 bases remained unmatched. In nucleotides, the CDR3 is TGCAGCGCCCAGACAGGGGCTGGAAACACCATATATTTT. Encoded protein: CSAQTGAGNTIYF.

This clonotype is medium-sized by share. The chain carries TRBV7-2 and TRBJ2-1, with TRBD2 matching over 11 bases. Germline assignment: CDR1 SGHTA and CDR2 FQGNSA. The trim removed 3 bases at V and 4 bases at J, leaving 2 bases unmatched. The CDR3 contains 15 residues. CDR3: CASSLSSGGYNEQFF. CDR3 DNA sequence: TGTGCCAGCAGCTTGTCTAGCGGGGGGTACAATGAGCAGTTCTTC.

In its sample, this clonotype was seen many times. The CDR3 sequence is CSASAGPNTEAFF. The CDR3 DNA is TGCAGTGCTAGCGCGGGGCCTAACACTGAAGCTTTCTTT. The chain recombines TRBV20-1 with TRBJ1-1, with a weak D call TRBD1 (5 bases). From germline, CDR1 is DFQATT and CDR2 SNEGSKA (reference sequence). The ends were cut back, 3 bases at V and 2 bases at J, with 10 bases in the middle. The CDR3 spans 13 residues.